This T cell receptor beta chain emerged from a study of CD8+CD57+ T cells in acquired aplastic anemia. The CDR3 has 13 residues. CDR1 is MGHDK and CDR2 is SYGVNS in the germline V gene. Trimming cost V 7 bases and J 5 bases; bases outside gene matches: 3. Template material for TCR beta VDJ and CDR3 profiling consisted of genomic DNA. TCRdb re-called the reads with MiXCR, one entry per CDR3 protein. Seen here are around 430,000 distinct CDR3 sequences, less than 35% observed once, and the top ten hold approximately 0.82%. The patients chosen for sequencing had shown expansion of CD8+CD57+ cells (detected by flow cytometry).

Sequences were obtained from sorted CD4+, CD8+, or CD8+CD57+ T cells (not recorded which) from PBMCs. This TCR was recovered from a human donor with aplastic anemia. The V gene is TRBV25-1, the J gene TRBJ2-1; 9 positions agree with TRBD2. The CDR3 here is CASTASGDNEQFF. DNA of the CDR3: TGTGCCAGCACAGCTAGCGGGGACAATGAGCAGTTCTTC. Full variable domain (missing parts from reference TRBV25-1 and TRBJ2-1): EADIYQTPRYLVIGTGKKITLECSQTMGHDKMYWYQQDPGMELHLIHYSYGVNSTEKGDLSSESTVSRIRTEHFPLTLESARPSHTSQYLCASTASGDNEQFFGPGTRLTVL.